This T cell receptor beta chain was captured by sequencing in a study of T cell clusters in autoimmune cytopenias. Study-wide results and caveats: TRB repertoire shifts in secondary cytopenia and chronic lymphocytic leukemia mostly reflected lymphoma, not autoimmunity.

Per germline, CDR1 LNHDA and CDR2 SQIVND (reference sequence). The CDR3 covers 16 residues. This clonotype is labeled medium-sized based on frequency. Its antigen is not known. Multiplex touch-down PCR amplified TRB using TRB-A and TRB-B pools in one tube. TCRdb processed the multiplex PCR reads again and assigns one entry to each CDR3 protein, with no DNA. This table holds around 5,400 distinct CDR3 sequences. About 37,500 genome equivalents of blood DNA were amplified for TRB. This sample also belongs to another study, concerning T cell repertoires in aging, cancer and after chemotherapy. Per that study: Donors were grouped into six age bands spanning 30 or younger through 70 or older.

Source material: peripheral blood. The receptor was derived from a human donor in good health. The rearrangement uses TRBV19 and TRBJ1-5; no DNA is available, so the TRBD1 call from TCRdb remains unchecked. CDR3 sequence reads: CASRSPRGRLGQPQHF.